Following are 22 T cell receptor beta chains from one sample sequenced in a study of blood T cells in healthy people across ages. Next came a second PCR, run for about 7 to 12 cycles, which used a sample-barcoded 5' primer along with a J-beta primer mix. TCRdb independently ran MiXCR on the 5' RACE reads; one entry per CDR3 protein. The data show around 1.5 million distinct CDR3 sequences, 34% seen once. The specimen sequenced was blood. These receptors all come from a woman aged 25-40 years in good health.

The rearrangement links TRBV5-1 to TRBJ1-2; no definite D call. The V gene's germline CDR1 is SGHRS and CDR2 YFSETQ. V was clipped by 3 bases and J by 1 base, with 16 bases between them. CDR3 length: 16 amino acids. The CDR3 nucleotides read TGCGCCAGCAGCTCGGACGGGCGTCCCCTTAACTATGGCTACACCTTC. This codes for CASSSDGRPLNYGYTF.

The chain joins TRBV27 to TRBJ2-4; tentatively, D is TRBD1 (6 bases). The DNA end lines up better with TRBJ2-7; the J call may be wrong. In germline, CDR1 is MNHEY, CDR2 SMNVEV (reference sequence). The CDR3 length is 12 residues. The DNA of the CDR3 is TGTGCCGGTCGGGCAGGGGACTACGAGCAGTACTTC. Its protein product is CAGRAGDYEQYF.

This rearrangement joins TRBV6-5 to TRBJ2-1; 9 positions match TRBD2. V was clipped by 2 bases and J by 6 bases; unmatched bases: 5. The CDR3 is made up of 15 amino acids. CDR1 is MNHEY, CDR2 SVGAGI, per germline. Written as DNA, the CDR3 is TGTGCCAGCAGTTACACAGCGGGAGGAGTCAATGAGCAGTTCTTC. It encodes CASSYTAGGVNEQFF.

This clonotype was seen a handful of times. The chain links TRBV7-2 to TRBJ1-2, with D tentatively TRBD1 (5 bases). The germline CDR1 and CDR2 sequences are SGHTA and FQGNSA. V lost 5 bases and J lost 4, with 14 bases in between. The CDR3 runs 14 residues. As DNA, the CDR3 is TGTGCCAGCAGCCGGGACCACTCCTCCTATGGCTACACCTTC. It specifies CASSRDHSSYGYTF.

On this clonotype itself: Germline and junction disagree at one end, which may indicate a read error. V usage is TRBV5-1 and J usage is TRBJ2-2; no firm D call. Germline V gives CDR1 SGHRS, CDR2 YFSETQ. CDR3 length: 16 amino acids. CDR3 in DNA: TGCGTCAGCAGCTTGGCCAACCCTACGGACACCGGGGAGCTGTTTTTT. The encoded protein is CVSSLANPTDTGELFF. The whole variable domain, remainder taken from reference TRBV5-1 and TRBJ2-2, is KAGVTQTPRYLIKTRGQQVTLSCSPISGHRSVSWYQQTPGQGLQFLFEYFSETQRNKGNFPGRFSGRQFSNSRSEMNVSTLELGDSALYLCVSSLANPTDTGELFFGEGSRLTVL.

Points on this clonotype: A much more abundant neighbour one base away suggests this may be a read error. The rearrangement uses TRBV9 and TRBJ2-7; maybe TRBD1 (6 bases). This CDR3 has 15 amino acids. Germline CDR1 SGDLS, CDR2 YYNGEE. The DNA of the CDR3 is TGTGTCAGCAGCATGGGGGCACTCCAAACCTACGAGCAGTACTTC. As protein: CVSSMGALQTYEQYF.

The rearrangement links TRBV5-6 to TRBJ2-7; 9 bases match TRBD1. CDR1 is SGHDT and CDR2 is YYEEEE in the germline V gene. The J segment lost 4 bases and the V segment lost 2 bases, leaving 7 bases of the junction unmatched. This CDR3 has 15 amino acids. CDR3 DNA: TGTGCCAGCAGCTTAGACGGACAGGGGAGGTACGAGCAGTACTTC. It is translated as CASSLDGQGRYEQYF.

The chain couples TRBV12-3 or TRBV12-4 to TRBJ2-2, with D tentatively TRBD1 or TRBD2 (7 bases each). The V end lost 2 bases, the J end lost 6 bases, and 13 bases lay between the germline ends. There are 15 residues in the CDR3. The CDR3 spells CASSLNRGLSGELFF. The CDR3 bases are TGTGCCAGCAGTTTAAACAGGGGACTATCCGGGGAGCTGTTTTTT.

The genes are TRBV10-3 and TRBJ2-3, with TRBD2 matching over 12 bases. The CDR3 covers 19 residues. V lost 8 bases, J lost 2 bases, and 17 bases stayed unmatched. Per germline, CDR1 ENHRY and CDR2 SYGVKD. Here the CDR3 DNA reads TGTGCCATCGGGAAAACTAGCGGGGGGACAGGGCACGACACAGATACGCAGTATTTT. Translated: CAIGKTSGGTGHDTDTQYF.

This chain connects TRBV7-9 to TRBJ2-7; 14 positions match TRBD2. Trimming took 4 bases from V and 2 from J; bases not matched to a gene: 10. The CDR3 is made up of 18 amino acids. Germline CDR1 is SEHNR and CDR2 is FQNEAQ (reference sequence). The CDR3 DNA reads TGTGCCAGCAGCTACCGACTAGCGGGGGGGCCAGGCGCCTACGAGCAGTACTTC. Its translation: CASSYRLAGGPGAYEQYF.

This clonotype was detected a few times. V gene TRBV3-1 combines with J gene TRBJ2-7, with D hard to call. CDR3 length: 13 amino acids. Germline V lookup: CDR1 LGHDT, CDR2 YNNKEL (reference sequence). Trimming cost V 3 bases and J 5 bases, with 11 bases left between them. Written as DNA, the CDR3 is TGTGCCAGCAGCCAGAGGAACCGGGACGAGCAGTACTTC. Translating it yields CASSQRNRDEQYF.

This clonotype was recorded a few times. The chain links TRBV5-1 to TRBJ2-5; D possibly matches TRBD1 or TRBD2 (5 bases each). The CDR3 loop spans 15 amino acids. CDR1 is SGHRS and CDR2 is YFSETQ in the germline V gene. V was cut by 0 bases and J by 5 bases, with 14 bases left in between. CDR3 amino acids: CASSLALGRGETQYF. The CDR3 bases are TGCGCCAGCAGCTTGGCACTGGGGCGAGGGGAGACCCAGTACTTC.

The rearrangement uses TRBV6-6 and TRBJ2-1; TRBD2 might be the D (6 bases). Germline assignment: CDR1 MNHNY and CDR2 SVGAGI (reference sequence). Trimming took off 1 base at V and 3 bases at J, with 13 bases between the two ends. The CDR3 has 16 residues. In DNA form, the CDR3 reads TGTGCCAGCAGTTACTGGGCGGGATTAAACTACAATGAGCAGTTCTTC. Protein sequence: CASSYWAGLNYNEQFF.

This rearrangement joins TRBV7-8 to TRBJ2-6; TRBD2 matches 8 bases. V shed 0 bases, J shed 1 base, and the junction held 8 bases outside the gene matches. The V gene's germline CDR1 is SGHVS and CDR2 FQNEAQ. The CDR3 totals 19 residues. This chain's CDR3 is CASSLARTSYPSGANVLTF. The DNA of the CDR3 is TGTGCCAGCAGCTTAGCTCGGACTAGCTATCCATCTGGGGCCAACGTCCTGACTTTC. The whole variable domain, remainder taken from reference TRBV7-8 and TRBJ2-6, is GAGVSQSPRYKVAKRGQDVALRCDPISGHVSLFWYQQALGQGPEFLTYFQNEAQLDKSGLPSDRFFAERPEGSVSTLKIQRTQQEDSAVYLCASSLARTSYPSGANVLTFGAGSRLTVL.

This clonotype was seen many times. V and J are TRBV7-7 and TRBJ2-3; D is ambiguous. The CDR3 sequence is 14 residues long. Germline lookup yields CDR1 SSHAT and CDR2 FNYEAQ (reference sequence). V shed 2 bases and J shed 0 bases, with 6 bases lying between them. CDR3 sequence (DNA): TGTGCCAGCAGCTTAAGGTTTAGCACAGATACGCAGTATTTT. It encodes CASSLRFSTDTQYF.

V usage is TRBV28 and J usage is TRBJ2-7; no clear D gene. This CDR3 region has 12 residues. With 5 bases removed from V and 3 bases from J, the gap between germline ends came to 8 bases. In germline, CDR1 is MDHEN, CDR2 SYDVKM. The DNA of the CDR3 is TGTGCCAGCAGTCCGGGCTGCTACGAGCAGTACTTC. Amino acid sequence: CASSPGCYEQYF.

The chain has TRBV7-3 and TRBJ2-3; 10 bases are shared with TRBD2. V lost 5 bases to trimming and J lost 12 bases; unmatched junction nucleotides: 14. Germline CDR1 is SGHTA and CDR2 is FQGTGA. The CDR3 is 15 amino acids. CDR3 region: CASSPSASGGTAQYF. The CDR3 DNA reads TGTGCCAGCAGCCCCAGTGCTAGCGGGGGAACCGCACAGTATTTT.

This clonotype was seen a handful of times. This chain joins TRBV25-1 and TRBJ2-6; TRBD1 matches 7 bases. This CDR3 has 18 residues. Germline V lookup: CDR1 MGHDK, CDR2 SYGVNS. Trimming removed 5 bases from V and 0 bases from J; junction bases left unmatched: 10. CDR3 in amino acids: CASSSLGTEISGANVLTF. In DNA form, the CDR3 reads TGTGCCAGCAGTTCCCTGGGGACAGAGATCTCTGGGGCCAACGTCCTGACTTTC.

As DNA, the CDR3 is TGTGCCAGCCTTTACCTTACAGTGTCGGGCACAGATACGCAGTATTTT. This codes for CASLYLTVSGTDTQYF. The rearrangement links TRBV5-5 to TRBJ2-3; D ambiguous. The germline CDR1 and CDR2 sequences are SGHKS and YYEKEE (reference sequence). Trimming removed 7 bases from V and 1 base from J, with 19 bases in between. This CDR3 contains 16 residues.

This clonotype has only a few counts. The chain uses TRBV5-6 and TRBJ2-3, with 12 bases aligning to TRBD2. CDR1 is SGHDT, CDR2 YYEEEE, per germline. After removal of 4 bases from V and 3 bases from J, the junction contained 12 bases not matched to a gene. The CDR3 is 18 residues long. The CDR3: CASSPTGLAGPGTDTQYF. The CDR3 coding sequence is TGTGCCAGCAGCCCAACGGGACTAGCGGGCCCCGGTACAGATACGCAGTATTTT.

The chain has TRBV7-9 and TRBJ2-2; D gene unclear. Trimming shortened V by 1 base and J by 2 bases, and 8 bases separated the two germline ends. This CDR3 spans 15 amino acids. Germline loops: CDR1 SEHNR, CDR2 FQNEAQ (reference sequence). CDR3 DNA: TGTGCCAGCAGCTTAGGCCACGGCAACACCGGGGAGCTGTTTTTT. Its protein product is CASSLGHGNTGELFF.

This clonotype was counted ten times or more. This sequence joins TRBV6-2 or TRBV6-3 and TRBJ2-3; TRBD1 aligns across 7 bases. Trimming took 2 bases from V and 1 from J; bases not matched to a gene: 3. Per germline, CDR1 MNHEY and CDR2 SVGEGT. The CDR3 extends over 15 amino acids. Here the CDR3 reads CASSYLGQGTDTQYF. The CDR3 nucleotides read TGTGCCAGCAGTTACCTCGGACAGGGCACAGATACGCAGTATTTT.